Below, 32 T cell receptor beta chains from the same sample are listed, as sequenced in a study of blood T cell repertoires in COVID-19 (dated by TCRdb to between 2020 and 2021). The library was prepared using the immunoSEQ multiplex PCR assay. Not all clones reach the TCRdb copy of this immuneACCESS table, which keeps in-frame sequences only. Checked studies attribute under half of the gap to unresolved V genes and leave the rest unexplained. The sample table holds 260,000 or so clones, of which 82% were seen once. Approximately 4.5% of the sample rests with the top ten. The source material was peripheral blood. These receptors were collected from a woman aged 70-85 years with acute or convalescent COVID-19.

The gene calls are TRBV28 and TRBJ1-2, with D possibly being TRBD1 (5 bases). This CDR3 is 16 amino acids long. Trimming took off 3 bases at V and 4 bases at J, with 18 bases between the two ends. Per the germline V gene, CDR1 is MDHEN and CDR2 is SYDVKM. The CDR3 DNA reads as TGTGCCAGCAGTTTCTCTTCCGGGACTATTGGCTATGGCTACACCTTC. It specifies CASSFSSGTIGYGYTF.

J is TRBJ2-1 and V is TRBV5-4; 10 positions agree with TRBD2. The CDR3 has 14 residues. Germline V CDR1 and CDR2: SGHNT, YYREEE (reference sequence). V trimming: 4 bases; J trimming: 8 bases; junction bases outside the gene matches: 6. Here the CDR3 reads CASSTGLATYEQFF. The DNA for the CDR3 is TGTGCCAGCAGCACGGGACTAGCGACGTATGAGCAGTTCTTC.

The rearrangement joins TRBV18 to TRBJ2-5; D gene ambiguous. This CDR3 has 13 amino acids. Germline loops: CDR1 KGHSH, CDR2 LQKENI. V lost 3 bases to trimming and J lost 2 bases, with 7 bases between them. CDR3 in amino acids: CASSPHSQETQYF. DNA of the CDR3: TGTGCCAGCTCACCCCACTCTCAAGAGACCCAGTACTTC.

The chain combines TRBV3-1 (or the pseudogene TRBV3-2) with TRBJ1-5, with 10 bases aligning to TRBD1. This CDR3 spans 15 amino acids. J lost 5 bases, V lost 4 bases, and 5 bases had no gene match. The V gene's germline CDR1 is LGHDT and CDR2 YNNKEL (reference sequence). CDR3 protein: CASSRGTGEDQPQHF. In DNA form, the CDR3 reads TGTGCCAGCAGCCGGGGGACAGGGGAGGATCAGCCCCAGCATTTT.

The V call is TRBV7-2, the J call TRBJ1-2; possibly TRBD1 for D (6 bases). Per the germline V gene, CDR1 is SGHTA and CDR2 is FQGNSA. The CDR3 spans 14 residues. The V end lost 1 base, the J end lost 4 bases, and 10 bases lay between the germline ends. For the CDR3, the DNA is TGTGCCAGCAGCTTAGATCAGGGGACCTATGGCTACACCTTC. It encodes CASSLDQGTYGYTF.

This sequence joins TRBV6-6 and TRBJ1-3; D not certain. From germline, CDR1 is MNHNY and CDR2 SVGAGI (reference sequence). The CDR3 has 12 residues. V lost 6 bases and J lost 3, with 6 bases in between. The CDR3 region is CASSPLGNTIYF. Here the CDR3 DNA reads TGTGCCAGCAGCCCCCTTGGAAACACCATATATTTT.

This chain joins TRBV28 and TRBJ1-6; tentative D call: TRBD1 (5 bases). This CDR3 has 16 amino acids. V dropped 5 bases and J dropped 0 bases, with 11 bases sitting between them. Germline V gene data show CDR1 as MDHEN and CDR2 as SYDVKM. The CDR3 here is CASSPTDSSYNSPLHF. The DNA for the CDR3 is TGTGCCAGCAGTCCTACCGACAGCTCCTATAATTCACCCCTCCACTTT. Full variable domain (remainder filled in from reference TRBV28 and TRBJ1-6): DVKVTQSSRYLVKRTGEKVFLECVQDMDHENMFWYRQDPGLGLRLIYFSYDVKMKEKGDIPEGYSVSREKKERFSLILESASTNQTSMYLCASSPTDSSYNSPLHFGNGTRLTVT.

This clone came up a few times. V and J are TRBV19 and TRBJ1-4, with unresolved D. V was pared by 2 bases and J by 5 bases, with 6 bases between. The germline V gene encodes CDR1 LNHDA and CDR2 SQIVND (reference sequence). The CDR3 contains 13 residues. CDR3 nucleotide sequence: TGTGCCAGTAGTATATCCGAGAATGAAAAACTGTTTTTT. Its translation: CASSISENEKLFF.

This chain connects TRBV3-1 (or the pseudogene TRBV3-2) to TRBJ1-4; D uncertain. V was clipped by 5 bases and J by 1 base, with 8 bases between them. Germline V gives CDR1 LGHDT, CDR2 YNNKEL (reference sequence). The CDR3 is made up of 14 amino acids. CDR3 sequence (DNA): TGTGCCAGCAGCTTGTCCCAAACTAATGAAAAACTGTTTTTT. Translating gives CASSLSQTNEKLFF.

This chain connects TRBV11-2 to TRBJ2-7, with D possibly matching TRBD1 (5 bases). Looked up from germline, CDR1 is SGHAT and CDR2 is FQNNGV. The CDR3 spans 15 residues. The V gene lost 3 bases and the J gene lost 0 bases, with 12 bases spanning the gap. The CDR3 region has the DNA TGTGCCAGCAGCTTCAGGGTCTGGGGCTCCTACGAGCAGTACTTC. Translation gives CASSFRVWGSYEQYF.

The chain recombines TRBV7-9 with TRBJ1-3, with 7 bases fitting TRBD1. V lost 5 bases, J lost 6 bases, and 7 bases stayed unmatched. The CDR3 length is 14 residues. Germline CDR1 and CDR2: SEHNR and FQNEAQ (reference sequence). The CDR3 sequence: CASSRGTVENTIYF. The DNA for the CDR3 is TGTGCCAGCAGCAGGGGGACAGTGGAAAACACCATATATTTT.

The chain uses TRBV19 and TRBJ2-2; tentatively, D is TRBD1 (6 bases). CDR1 and CDR2 (germline): LNHDA, SQIVND (reference sequence). With 8 bases removed from V and 5 bases from J, the gap between germline ends came to 18 bases. The CDR3 spans 15 residues. CDR3 sequence: CASSGRGAPTGELFF. The CDR3 bases are TGTGCCAGTTCGGGCAGGGGCGCCCCTACCGGGGAGCTGTTTTTT.

This clone showed up just a few times. The chain has TRBV18 and TRBJ1-5; D is perhaps TRBD1 (6 bases). Trimming shortened V by 6 bases and J by 4 bases, and 13 bases separated the two germline ends. The CDR3 runs to 14 residues. Per germline, CDR1 KGHSH and CDR2 LQKENI. The CDR3 is CASSEGVTNQPQHF. The CDR3 DNA is TGTGCCAGCTCCGAGGGGGTGACAAATCAGCCCCAGCATTTT.

This clone appeared once. The chain carries TRBV7-9 and TRBJ1-1, with 9 bases fitting TRBD1. This CDR3 comprises 15 residues. The trim removed 1 base at V and 4 bases at J, leaving 4 bases unmatched. Germline V gene data show CDR1 as SEHNR and CDR2 as FQNEAQ (reference sequence). In DNA form, the CDR3 reads TGTGCCAGCAGCTTAGGCGGGACAGGGAGCACTGAAGCTTTCTTT. Translation: CASSLGGTGSTEAFF.

The rearrangement joins TRBV28 to TRBJ1-1, with 8 bases aligning to TRBD1. The length of the CDR3 is 17 residues. Germline lookup yields CDR1 MDHEN and CDR2 SYDVKM. The junction had 11 bases not matched to a gene; V was cut back by 5 bases and J by 0 bases. In DNA form, the CDR3 reads TGTGCCAGCAGTACACGGACAGGGTGGTTTATGAACACTGAAGCTTTCTTT. Protein: CASSTRTGWFMNTEAFF.

The chain has TRBV28 and TRBJ1-2; D is perhaps TRBD1 (6 bases). Trimming stripped 4 bases from V and 7 bases from J, with 19 bases between. Germline CDR1 MDHEN, CDR2 SYDVKM. There are 15 residues in the CDR3. The CDR3 sequence: CASSYTRGSGGGYTF. CDR3 nucleotide sequence: TGTGCCAGCAGTTATACCAGGGGTTCCGGAGGTGGCTACACCTTC.

The V and J genes are TRBV5-1 and TRBJ1-4, with D uncertain. The germline V gene has CDR1 SGHRS and CDR2 YFSETQ. Trimming left V 0 bases short and J 3 bases short, with 9 bases between. The length of the CDR3 is 15 residues. The CDR3 nucleotides read TGCGCCAGCAGCTTGGGCACATCAGCTAATGAAAAACTGTTTTTT. It yields the protein CASSLGTSANEKLFF.

CDR3 sequence (DNA): TGTGCCATCAGTGACGCAGGGGGTGACTATGGCTACACCTTC. Translating gives CAISDAGGDYGYTF. The chain recombines TRBV10-3 with TRBJ1-2, with 7 bases lining up with TRBD1. J was trimmed by 3 bases and V by 3 bases; bases with no gene match: 4. Germline CDR1 is ENHRY and CDR2 is SYGVKD. The CDR3 is 14 amino acids.

The V and J genes are TRBV3-1 (or the pseudogene TRBV3-2) and TRBJ2-5, with 7 nucleotides matching TRBD2. The CDR3 contains 14 residues. The ends lost 4 bases at V and 2 bases at J; junction bases unmatched: 4. Germline V gene lookup returns CDR1 LGHDT and CDR2 YNNKEL (reference sequence). The CDR3 region is CASSRGTTQETQYF. The CDR3, as DNA: TGTGCCAGCAGCCGGGGGACTACGCAAGAGACCCAGTACTTC.

The rearrangement links TRBV28 to TRBJ2-7, with D tentatively TRBD1 (7 bases). Germline V gene lookup returns CDR1 MDHEN and CDR2 SYDVKM. V lost 6 bases to trimming and J lost 3 bases, with 21 bases between them. This CDR3 is built from 16 residues. The chain's CDR3 is CASSPVARRGHYEQYF. CDR3 coding DNA: TGTGCCAGCAGCCCCGTCGCCAGGAGGGGGCACTACGAGCAGTACTTC.

The genes are TRBV19 and TRBJ1-1, with D uncertain. This CDR3 has 13 amino acids. V was cut by 3 bases and J by 1 base, with 6 bases left in between. The germline CDR1 and CDR2 sequences are LNHDA and SQIVND (reference sequence). Here the CDR3 reads CASSIKRNTEAFF. CDR3 nucleotide sequence: TGTGCCAGTAGTATCAAGAGGAACACTGAAGCTTTCTTT.

The chain is built from TRBV18 and TRBJ1-2, with D possibly being TRBD1 (5 bases). Germline loops: CDR1 KGHSH, CDR2 LQKENI. V gave up 5 bases and J gave up 7 bases, with 17 bases separating them. This CDR3 contains 14 residues. For the CDR3, the DNA is TGTGCCAGCTCAAGGGGCAGGGAAGAGCGTGGCTACACCTTC. Its protein product is CASSRGREERGYTF.

The rearrangement links TRBV2 to TRBJ1-1; no clear D gene. The CDR3 totals 11 residues. V was cut by 1 base and J by 8 bases, with 5 bases left in between. The V gene's germline CDR1 is SNHLY and CDR2 FYNNEI. The chain's CDR3 is CASSEVREAFF. As DNA, the CDR3 is TGTGCCAGCAGTGAAGTGAGGGAAGCTTTCTTT. The variable domain in full, with the rest retrieved from reference TRBV2 and TRBJ1-1, is EPEVTQTPSHQVTQMGQEVILRCVPISNHLYFYWYRQILGQKVEFLVSFYNNEISEKSEIFDDQFSVERPDGSNFTLKIRSTKLEDSAMYFCASSEVREAFFGQGTRLTVV.

The chain uses TRBV3-1 (or the pseudogene TRBV3-2) and TRBJ1-1; no clear D gene. Germline assignment: CDR1 LGHDT and CDR2 YNNKEL (reference sequence). CDR3 length: 14 amino acids. With 3 bases removed from V and 1 base from J, the gap between germline ends came to 9 bases. The CDR3 sequence: CASSQGNQNTEAFF. The CDR3 DNA follows: TGTGCCAGCAGCCAGGGCAACCAGAACACTGAAGCTTTCTTT.

The CDR3 bases are TGTGCCAGCAGTTTAGTTAGCGGGGGGCCCTGGAGGGCTGGGGCCAACGTCCTGACTTTC. It encodes CASSLVSGGPWRAGANVLTF. The rearrangement uses TRBV27 and TRBJ2-6; the match to TRBD2 covers 10 bases. CDR3 length: 20 amino acids. The V segment lost 2 bases and the J segment 2 bases; nucleotides outside the gene matches: 12. Per germline, CDR1 MNHEY and CDR2 SMNVEV (reference sequence).

This sequence joins TRBV4-2 and TRBJ2-1, with TRBD2 matching 11 bases. V shed 0 bases, J shed 7 bases, and the junction held 5 bases outside the gene matches. The germline gives CDR1 LGHNA, CDR2 YNFKEQ. The CDR3 has 16 amino acids. CDR3 coding DNA: TGTGCCAGCAGCCAAGATTTACTAGCGGGGGAGAATGAGCAGTTCTTC. This sequence encodes CASSQDLLAGENEQFF.

V is TRBV4-2 and J is TRBJ2-2; 10 nucleotides agree with TRBD1. The germline V gene has CDR1 LGHNA and CDR2 YNFKEQ. The V and J ends lost 4 bases and 0 bases, in that order; junction bases with no gene match: 2. CDR3 length equals 16 residues. CDR3 region: CASSPGTGANTGELFF. The CDR3 DNA reads as TGTGCCAGCAGCCCTGGGACAGGGGCGAACACCGGGGAGCTGTTTTTT.

The V call is TRBV6-1, the J call TRBJ1-1, with unresolved D. The germline V gene encodes CDR1 MNHNS and CDR2 SASEGT. Trimming took off 2 bases at V and 5 bases at J, with 21 bases between the two ends. CDR3 length: 17 amino acids. CDR3 loop: CASSEFGYDSSETEAFF. The CDR3 DNA follows: TGTGCCAGCAGTGAATTTGGTTACGACTCTAGTGAGACTGAAGCTTTCTTT.

The CDR3 reads CASSLTGVQPQHF. CDR3 DNA: TGTGCCAGCAGTTTAACAGGGGTTCAGCCCCAGCATTTT. The V gene is TRBV12-3 or TRBV12-4, the J gene TRBJ1-5; TRBD1 aligns across 7 bases. Trimming at V came to 2 bases and at J to 6 bases, leaving 1 base not matched to a gene. The CDR3 is made up of 13 amino acids.

The chain's CDR3 is CARTGTTTDTQYF. CDR3 nucleotides: TGTGCCAGGACAGGGACAACCACAGATACGCAGTATTTT. This chain connects TRBV2 to TRBJ2-3; 7 bases are a match to TRBD1. The V gene end was trimmed by 9 bases and the J gene end by 2 bases; junction bases not matched to a gene: 5. CDR1 is SNHLY, CDR2 FYNNEI, per germline. This CDR3 comprises 13 residues.

This chain connects TRBV5-1 to TRBJ2-3; 7 positions match TRBD1. Germline CDR1 is SGHRS and CDR2 is YFSETQ. The length of the CDR3 is 16 residues. V shed 4 bases and J 2 bases; nucleotides not matched to a gene: 10. The CDR3 protein is CASSRDRDRVTDTQYF. The CDR3 region has the DNA TGCGCCAGCAGCAGAGACAGGGATCGGGTCACAGATACGCAGTATTTT.

The chain recombines TRBV7-2 with TRBJ1-5; TRBD1 is a possible D gene (5 bases). This CDR3 is 13 amino acids long. Trimming left V 3 bases short and J 5 bases short, with 8 bases between. Germline CDR1 reads SGHTA; CDR2 reads FQGNSA. The CDR3 DNA is TGTGCCAGCAGCTTGGGAGGGGATCAGCCCCAGCATTTT. This codes for CASSLGGDQPQHF.